Following are 4 T cell receptor beta chains from one sample sequenced in a study of blood T cell repertoires in COVID-19. Sequencing used immunoSEQ multiplex PCR; TCRdb keeps in-frame clones, though not all of them. This sample has about 480,000 clones; about 88% occur once, and the top ten carry 0.9%. What was sequenced was peripheral blood. These receptors originate from a young man with COVID-19, enrolled during active disease.

The chain is built from TRBV5-4 and TRBJ2-7, with TRBD2 matching over 10 bases. Per the germline V gene, CDR1 is SGHNT and CDR2 is YYREEE (reference sequence). Trimming removed 4 bases from V and 3 bases from J; junction bases left unmatched: 7. The CDR3 has 15 amino acids. The CDR3 is CASSPGPSGSYEQYF. The DNA for the CDR3 is TGTGCCAGCAGCCCTGGCCCTAGCGGGAGCTACGAGCAGTACTTC. The full variable domain, rest sourced from reference TRBV5-4 and TRBJ2-7, is ETGVTQSPTHLIKTRGQQVTLRCSSQSGHNTVSWYQQALGQGPQFIFQYYREEENGRGNFPPRFSGLQFPNYSSELNVNALELDDSALYLCASSPGPSGSYEQYFGPGTRLTVT.

This chain joins TRBV30 and TRBJ2-1, with 11 nucleotides matching TRBD2. Germline V CDR1 and CDR2: GTSNPN, SVGIG (reference sequence). The CDR3 extends over 14 amino acids. After removal of 3 bases from V and 8 bases from J, the junction contained 6 bases not matched to a gene. DNA for the CDR3: TGTGCCTGGAGCCTAGCGGGAGGAGGCGATGAGCAGTTCTTC. Translation gives CAWSLAGGGDEQFF.

V gene TRBV13 combines with J gene TRBJ2-7, with TRBD1 matching 9 bases. CDR1 PRHDT and CDR2 FYEKMQ come from the germline V gene (reference sequence). The CDR3 is made up of 15 amino acids. V lost 3 bases to trimming and J lost 5 bases; unmatched junction nucleotides: 8. The CDR3 loop reads CASSFPGQGFDEQYF. The CDR3 DNA is TGTGCCAGCAGCTTCCCGGGACAGGGTTTCGACGAGCAGTACTTC.

The J gene is TRBJ2-3, the V gene TRBV9; TRBD1 agrees at 8 bases. CDR3 size: 13 residues. Germline V lookup: CDR1 SGDLS, CDR2 YYNGEE. Trimming cost V 3 bases and J 7 bases; bases outside gene matches: 4. The CDR3 spells CASSGQGLYTQYF. The CDR3 DNA reads as TGTGCCAGCAGCGGACAGGGGTTGTATACGCAGTATTTT.